Each of the 22 T cell receptor beta chains below was sequenced from the same sample in a study of blood T cells in healthy people across ages. The second PCR ran roughly 6 to 11 cycles with a sample-barcoded 5' primer and J-beta primers. TCRdb reprocessed the 5' RACE reads via MiXCR and lists one record per CDR3 protein. The sample consists of 270,000 or so distinct CDR3 sequences, 25% to 30% of them appearing once. Sequenced sample: blood. These receptors were obtained from a woman aged 65 to 85 in good health.

This clonotype was seen more than once but under ten times. V and J are TRBV18 and TRBJ1-1, with D perhaps matching TRBD1 (5 bases). The CDR3 runs to 15 residues. Germline-derived CDR1 and CDR2 are KGHSH and LQKENI. The V end lost 2 bases, the J end lost 1 base, and 11 bases lay between the germline ends. CDR3 loop: CASSPNRQTNTEAFF. The CDR3 DNA follows: TGTGCCAGCTCACCAAACAGACAGACGAACACTGAAGCTTTCTTT.

A word on this clonotype: The junction departs from the called germline gene at one end, perhaps through a read error. The genes are TRBV12-3 or TRBV12-4 and TRBJ2-3; tentative D call: TRBD2 (5 bases). This CDR3 comprises 12 residues. The CDR3 nucleotides read TGTGCCAGCAGGCCTAGCACAGATGCGCAGTATTTT. Its translation: CASRPSTDAQYF.

The chain couples TRBV20-1 to TRBJ1-2; TRBD1 might be the D (5 bases). V gave up 5 bases and J gave up 1 base, with 8 bases separating them. CDR3 length equals 12 residues. The germline V gene has CDR1 DFQATT and CDR2 SNEGSKA (reference sequence). The CDR3 DNA is TGCAGTGCTGGGGACGATAACTATGGCTACACCTTC. This gives the protein CSAGDDNYGYTF.

This clonotype was counted only a few times. V is TRBV15 and J is TRBJ2-5; 9 bases agree with TRBD2. Per germline, CDR1 LNHNV and CDR2 YYDKDF (reference sequence). V was pared by 0 bases and J by 7 bases, with 3 bases of the junction left unmatched. The length of the CDR3 is 14 residues. The CDR3 coding sequence is TGTGCCACCAGCAGAGATGGGCGGGGGGGGACCCAGTACTTC. Residues: CATSRDGRGGTQYF.

Points on this clonotype: Relative to the germline gene, one junction end is altered; a read error may explain this. V and J are TRBV11-1 and TRBJ2-1, with unresolved D. The germline V gene has CDR1 SGHAT and CDR2 FQDESV (reference sequence). This CDR3 has 15 residues. The CDR3: CATSFQARRYNEQFF. In DNA form, the CDR3 reads TGTGCCACCAGCTTTCAAGCTCGCAGGTACAATGAGCAGTTCTTC.

J is TRBJ2-5 and V is TRBV7-3, with 8 positions matching TRBD1. Matching the DNA end better, TRBJ2-1 makes the J call doubtful. The CDR3 covers 15 residues. The germline CDR1 and CDR2 sequences are SGHTA and FQGTGA. CDR3 sequence (DNA): TGTGCCAGCAGCCCACAGGGGGTAGCTTTTATGGAGCAGTTCTTC. Translation gives CASSPQGVAFMEQFF.

CDR3 bases: TGCAGTGCTACTTTTCCTGGTAGCGGGAGATGGGATGAGCAGTACTTC. Its translation is CSATFPGSGRWDEQYF. V and J are TRBV20-1 and TRBJ2-5; 9 bases agree with TRBD2. Germline loops: CDR1 DFQATT, CDR2 SNEGSKA (reference sequence). V lost 4 bases, J lost 11 bases, and 20 bases stayed unmatched. This CDR3 is built from 16 residues.

The chain has TRBV12-5 and TRBJ2-4, with 10 positions matching TRBD1. V lost 6 bases, J lost 6 bases, and 11 bases stayed unmatched. Looked up from germline, CDR1 is LGHNT and CDR2 is FRNRAP. The CDR3 loop spans 16 amino acids. The CDR3 DNA follows: TGTGCTAGTGGCCCTCAAGACAGGGGGCCGGGAAACATTCAGTACTTC. This codes for CASGPQDRGPGNIQYF.

The J gene is TRBJ2-7, the V gene TRBV5-5; 7 nucleotides agree with TRBD1. The germline gives CDR1 SGHKS, CDR2 YYEKEE (reference sequence). V gave up 4 bases and J gave up 2 bases; unmatched junction bases: 9. This CDR3 spans 15 amino acids. The CDR3 region is CASSQPTGEPYEQYF. CDR3 coding DNA: TGTGCCAGCAGCCAACCCACAGGGGAGCCCTACGAGCAGTACTTC.

The chain is built from TRBV15 and TRBJ2-4; possibly TRBD1 for D (5 bases). Germline CDR1 reads LNHNV; CDR2 reads YYDKDF (reference sequence). The CDR3 runs to 17 residues. V lost 1 base, J lost 0 bases, and 13 bases lay in between. For the CDR3, the DNA is TGTGCCACCAGCAGAGGGGGCGTACATATAGCCAAAAACATTCAGTACTTC. Translation: CATSRGGVHIAKNIQYF.

This clonotype turned up a few times. This rearrangement joins TRBV6-6 to TRBJ1-1; TRBD1 agrees at 10 bases. V gave up 5 bases and J gave up 4 bases; unmatched junction bases: 7. Germline loops: CDR1 MNHNY, CDR2 SVGAGI (reference sequence). CDR3 length: 15 residues. CDR3: CASSRGTGVSTEAFF. CDR3 coding DNA: TGTGCCAGCAGTAGGGGGACAGGGGTCAGCACTGAAGCTTTCTTT.

This clonotype was counted between two and nine times. CDR3: CASSQLDRGLQETQYF. The CDR3 nucleotides read TGTGCCAGCAGCCAACTGGACAGGGGGCTTCAAGAGACCCAGTACTTC. The V gene is TRBV3-1, the J gene TRBJ2-5; 11 positions match TRBD1. The CDR3 covers 16 residues. V dropped 2 bases and J dropped 2; count of bases not matched to a gene: 4. Germline CDR1 LGHDT, CDR2 YNNKEL (reference sequence).

This clonotype was seen a handful of times. V gene TRBV20-1 combines with J gene TRBJ2-5, with 9 nucleotides matching TRBD1. The length of the CDR3 is 14 residues. Germline V CDR1 and CDR2: DFQATT, SNEGSKA (reference sequence). The V and J ends lost 7 bases and 3 bases, in that order; junction bases with no gene match: 9. In nucleotides, the CDR3 is TGCAGTGGGCGACAGGGGGGCCCCAAAGAGACCCAGTACTTC. This gives the protein CSGRQGGPKETQYF.

This clonotype was found a few times. A read error may account for a junction end that differs from germline. The chain joins TRBV12-3 or TRBV12-4 to TRBJ2-5, with 7 positions matching TRBD2. This CDR3 comprises 14 residues. CDR3 sequence (DNA): TGTGCCAGCAGTTCCGGGACTACCTATCAGGAGCTGTTCTTC. Its translation is CASSSGTTYQELFF.

The J gene is TRBJ2-5, the V gene TRBV5-1; 14 positions match TRBD2. Judging by the DNA end, TRBJ2-1 fits better; the J call may be wrong. The germline gives CDR1 SGHRS, CDR2 YFSETQ. This CDR3 is 16 amino acids long. The CDR3 region has the DNA TGCGCCAGCAGCCTAGGGGGGACTAGCGGGGGCAATGAGCAGTTCTTC. Translating gives CASSLGGTSGGNEQFF.

As DNA, the CDR3 is TGTGCCAGCAGCCCGCAAGGGAGGGTCGGTGAAAAACTGTTTTTT. This codes for CASSPQGRVGEKLFF. This rearrangement joins TRBV6-5 to TRBJ1-4; D gene unclear. The CDR3 has 15 residues. V lost 6 bases and J lost 7, with 18 bases in between. The germline V gene encodes CDR1 MNHEY and CDR2 SVGAGI.

This clonotype was detected ten times or more. The CDR3 coding sequence is TGCAGTGCTCGGGGACCACAGAACACCGGGGAGCTGTTTTTT. It translates to CSARGPQNTGELFF. J is TRBJ2-2 and V is TRBV20-1; D may match TRBD1 or TRBD2 (5 bases each). This CDR3 contains 14 residues. The V gene's germline CDR1 is DFQATT and CDR2 SNEGSKA (reference sequence). Trimming pared 5 bases from V and 1 base from J, leaving 11 bases between.

V gene TRBV29-1 combines with J gene TRBJ1-4; no firm D call. Germline V lookup: CDR1 SQVTM, CDR2 ANQGSEA. Trimming removed 3 bases from V and 3 bases from J, with 8 bases in between. This CDR3 is built from 13 residues. The CDR3 spells CSVEEGANEKLFF. The DNA for the CDR3 is TGCAGCGTTGAGGAGGGAGCTAATGAAAAACTGTTTTTT.

This clonotype showed up just a few times. V usage is TRBV29-1 and J usage is TRBJ2-3; unclear D gene. Germline CDR1 and CDR2: SQVTM and ANQGSEA. The CDR3 extends over 11 amino acids. V was shortened by 3 bases and J by 3 bases, with 4 bases between the two germline ends. The DNA of the CDR3 is TGCAGCGTTGATCCTACAGATACGCAGTATTTT. Encoded protein: CSVDPTDTQYF.

This chain joins TRBV7-2 and TRBJ2-5; D is uncertain. Deletions cut 7 bases from V and 5 bases from J, with 14 bases between. The length of the CDR3 is 13 residues. Germline loops: CDR1 SGHTA, CDR2 FQGNSA. The CDR3 nucleotides are TGTGCCAGCAATGGCAGCCCTTCTGAGACCCAGTACTTC. It specifies CASNGSPSETQYF. Together with reference TRBV7-2 and TRBJ2-5, the CDR3 gives the full variable domain: GAGVSQSPSNKVTEKGKDVELRCDPISGHTALYWYRQSLGQGLEFLIYFQGNSAPDKSGLPSDRFSAERTGGSVSTLTIQRTQQEDSAVYLCASNGSPSETQYFGPGTRLLVL.

This clonotype has only a few counts. The junction shows a germline mismatch at one end, possibly a read error. The chain is built from TRBV28 and TRBJ2-1, with 7 nucleotides matching TRBD2. The DNA end favors TRBJ2-5, so the J call may be wrong. Germline CDR1 MDHEN, CDR2 SYDVKM. The CDR3 has 14 amino acids. CDR3 loop: CVSSSTGGVETQYF. CDR3 sequence (DNA): TGTGTCAGCAGTTCCACGGGGGGTGTTGAGACCCAGTACTTC.

This clonotype was seen many times. The chain has TRBV29-1 and TRBJ2-5; 7 positions match TRBD2. The germline gives CDR1 SQVTM, CDR2 ANQGSEA. The CDR3 contains 14 residues. V dropped 5 bases and J dropped 5; count of bases not matched to a gene: 11. CDR3 in DNA: TGCAGCGTTAATGGGAGGGCCACGTATGAGACCCAGTACTTC. This gives the protein CSVNGRATYETQYF.